Following are 24 T cell receptor beta chains from one sample sequenced in a study of T cell responses to AZD1222 COVID-19 vaccine. TCRdb's copy holds only in-frame clones and misses some; the assay was immunoSEQ multiplex PCR. The profile shows 150,000 to 170,000 clones, roughly nine tenths of them singletons. The specimen comprised peripheral blood, sampled on day 0 of AZD1222 vaccination. These receptors came from an adult in good health.

The chain is built from TRBV15 and TRBJ1-1; no clear D gene. CDR3 length equals 15 residues. The V end was cut by 2 bases, the J end by 2 bases, with 12 bases between. Germline CDR1 and CDR2: LNHNV and YYDKDF (reference sequence). The CDR3 DNA reads TGTGCCACCAGCAGACCCCCCCCTTATAACACTGAAGCTTTCTTT. It yields the protein CATSRPPPYNTEAFF.

This chain connects TRBV9 to TRBJ2-3, with TRBD1 as a possible D gene (5 bases). The CDR3 totals 15 residues. The ends were cut back, 4 bases at V and 0 bases at J, with 12 bases in the middle. Germline V lookup: CDR1 SGDLS, CDR2 YYNGEE. DNA for the CDR3: TGTGCCAGCAGCCTAACGACAGCCAGCACAGATACGCAGTATTTT. This gives the protein CASSLTTASTDTQYF.

As for this clone: Compared with germline, one end of the junction differs, possibly owing to a read error. The rearrangement links TRBV7-7 to TRBJ1-1; maybe TRBD1 (5 bases). Germline values: CDR1 SSHAT, CDR2 FNYEAQ (reference sequence). CDR3 length equals 13 residues. The CDR3 protein is CASSRGANTEAFF. CDR3 bases: TGTGCTAGCAGCAGAGGGGCGAACACTGAAGCTTTCTTT. Using reference TRBV7-7 and TRBJ1-1 for the parts outside the CDR3, the full variable domain is GAGVSQSPRYKVTKRGQDVTLRCDPISSHATLYWYQQALGQGPEFLTYFNYEAQPDKSGLPSDRFSAERPEGSISTLTIQRTEQRDSAMYRCASSRGANTEAFFGQGTRLTVV.

V and J are TRBV10-1 and TRBJ2-5; no definite D call. This CDR3 has 11 residues. Germline V gene data show CDR1 as WNHNN and CDR2 as SYGVQD (reference sequence). Trimming took off 11 bases at V and 6 bases at J, with 13 bases between the two ends. The CDR3 loop reads CAQRLTQTQYF. The CDR3 DNA sequence: TGCGCCCAGCGCCTTACGCAGACCCAGTACTTC.

The chain joins TRBV27 to TRBJ2-1, with D maybe TRBD2 (5 bases). In germline, CDR1 is MNHEY, CDR2 SMNVEV (reference sequence). V lost 3 bases, J lost 4 bases, and 10 bases lay in between. The CDR3 is made up of 14 amino acids. DNA for the CDR3: TGTGCCAGCAGTTTTTCGGGATATTACAATGAGCAGTTCTTC. Translated, it gives CASSFSGYYNEQFF.

The rearrangement joins TRBV4-1 to TRBJ1-6; the D gene is possibly TRBD1 (6 bases). The CDR3 length is 16 residues. V was trimmed by 4 bases and J by 7 bases, leaving 17 bases between them. The V gene's germline CDR1 is MGHRA and CDR2 YSYEKL. The CDR3 spells CASSLAIDRPNSPLHF. In nucleotides, the CDR3 is TGCGCCAGCAGCCTCGCCATAGACAGGCCAAATTCACCCCTCCACTTT.

This clone has just one count. The chain recombines TRBV7-8 with TRBJ2-7, with 7 bases lining up with TRBD2. Germline V gene sequence: CDR1 SGHVS, CDR2 FQNEAQ. The CDR3 is 13 residues long. With V trimmed by 2 bases and J by 5 bases, 3 bases remained unmatched. The CDR3 is CASSLTGGNEQYF. CDR3 DNA: TGTGCCAGCAGCTTAACCGGGGGGAACGAGCAGTACTTC.

The chain has TRBV25-1 and TRBJ1-2; possibly TRBD1 for D (6 bases). Trimming pared 4 bases from V and 4 bases from J, leaving 16 bases between. The CDR3 extends over 15 amino acids. Germline lookup yields CDR1 MGHDK and CDR2 SYGVNS. CDR3 in DNA: TGTGCCAGCAGTGCGGGGACACGTCGCGGCTATGGCTACACCTTC. Its protein is CASSAGTRRGYGYTF.

V and J are TRBV12-3 or TRBV12-4 and TRBJ1-2; maybe TRBD1 (5 bases). Trimming removed 4 bases from V and 8 bases from J, with 11 bases in between. The CDR3 contains 12 residues. This chain's CDR3 is CASSYGGKGYTF. CDR3 coding DNA: TGTGCCAGCAGTTACGGGGGGAAAGGCTACACCTTC.

To note about this clone: No DNA is shown, since the ends of the CDR3 on it are uncertain; the CDR3 is the one TCRdb lists. This chain links TRBV10-1 with TRBJ1-1; the tabulated D call, TRBD1, remains unverified against the DNA. In germline, CDR1 is WNHNN, CDR2 SYGVQD (reference sequence). Inclusive of both ends, the CDR3 amounts to 15 amino acids. Here the CDR3 reads CASSTSTGVYTEAFF.

The chain uses TRBV28 and TRBJ1-2; the D is unclear. V was trimmed by 6 bases and J by 4 bases, leaving 18 bases between them. Germline-derived CDR1 and CDR2 are MDHEN and SYDVKM. There are 15 residues in the CDR3. DNA for the CDR3: TGTGCCAGCAGCCCTACACGGGGTTTTTCCTATGGCTACACCTTC. Translated: CASSPTRGFSYGYTF.

The chain carries TRBV19 and TRBJ2-7; 9 bases are a match to TRBD1. V was clipped by 2 bases and J by 6 bases; unmatched bases: 5. Germline loops: CDR1 LNHDA, CDR2 SQIVND (reference sequence). There are 14 residues in the CDR3. CDR3 amino acids: CASSIRGQGGEQYF. Here the CDR3 DNA reads TGTGCCAGTAGTATAAGGGGACAGGGAGGCGAGCAGTACTTC.

This chain joins TRBV5-4 and TRBJ1-1; 8 bases line up with TRBD1. Trimming removed 5 bases from V and 1 base from J; junction bases left unmatched: 7. Germline V CDR1 and CDR2: SGHNT, YYREEE (reference sequence). The CDR3 has 15 amino acids. Written as DNA, the CDR3 is TGTGCCAGCAGATTATCGACAGGGGCGAACACTGAAGCTTTCTTT. Its protein is CASRLSTGANTEAFF.

This clone was found once. The chain has TRBV5-1 and TRBJ2-7; no clear D. Trimming took 1 base from V and 6 from J, leaving 11 bases between them. The CDR3 runs 13 residues. Germline V CDR1 and CDR2: SGHRS, YFSETQ. The CDR3 sequence is CASSLTPSPEQYF. As DNA, the CDR3 is TGCGCCAGCAGCTTGACCCCCTCCCCCGAGCAGTACTTC.

The CDR3 nucleotides read TGTGCCAGCAGTTTACCTCTTAATGAGCAGTTCTTC. The encoded protein is CASSLPLNEQFF. V usage is TRBV28 and J usage is TRBJ2-1; D remains unclear. The CDR3 spans 12 residues. V lost 2 bases to trimming and J lost 7 bases, with 6 bases between them. The germline gives CDR1 MDHEN, CDR2 SYDVKM.

The chain recombines TRBV27 with TRBJ2-2; no clear D gene. Germline loops: CDR1 MNHEY, CDR2 SMNVEV (reference sequence). The CDR3 has 15 residues. V was pared by 3 bases and J by 1 base, with 9 bases between. CDR3: CASSFSRRNTGELFF. CDR3 DNA sequence: TGTGCCAGCAGTTTTTCCAGGAGGAACACCGGGGAGCTGTTTTTT.

The V and J genes are TRBV11-2 and TRBJ1-2; 8 bases map to TRBD1. The CDR3 covers 16 residues. Germline V gene lookup returns CDR1 SGHAT and CDR2 FQNNGV. Germline trimming cut 4 bases from V and 8 bases from J; bases unmatched to any gene: 15. CDR3 amino acids: CASSSYRDRSSRGYTF. As DNA, the CDR3 is TGTGCCAGCAGCTCGTACCGGGACAGGTCGTCTCGCGGCTACACCTTC.

This chain connects TRBV24-1 to TRBJ1-3; D is undetermined. The CDR3 is 14 amino acids. Trimming left V 4 bases short and J 2 bases short, with 8 bases between. CDR1 KGHDR and CDR2 SFDVKD come from the germline V gene. The CDR3 DNA follows: TGTGCCACCAGTGACCCCGAGGCTGGAAACACCATATATTTT. Its translation: CATSDPEAGNTIYF.

The V gene is TRBV7-6, the J gene TRBJ2-3, with TRBD2 matching 11 bases. Germline values: CDR1 SGHVS, CDR2 FNYEAQ. The CDR3 consists of 15 residues. Losses at the gene ends were 4 bases for V and 5 bases for J; bases not matched to a gene: 5. The CDR3 bases are TGTGCCAGCAGCTCCGCGACTAGCGGGGAAGATACGCAGTATTTT. This codes for CASSSATSGEDTQYF. Looking up the rest from reference TRBV7-6 and TRBJ2-3 gives the full variable domain: GAGVSQSPRYKVTKRGQDVALRCDPISGHVSLYWYRQALGQGPEFLTYFNYEAQQDKSGLPNDRFSAERPEGSISTLTIQRTEQRDSAMYRCASSSATSGEDTQYFGPGTRLTVL.

V usage is TRBV5-6 and J usage is TRBJ2-5; D possibly corresponds to TRBD1 (6 bases). V was trimmed by 1 base and J by 2 bases, leaving 9 bases between them. This CDR3 contains 14 residues. Germline V CDR1 and CDR2: SGHDT, YYEEEE. In DNA, the CDR3 is TGTGCCAGCAGCTTGCCACAGGGTCAAGAGACCCAGTACTTC. Protein sequence: CASSLPQGQETQYF.

The chain carries TRBV7-3 and TRBJ2-3; the match to TRBD2 covers 7 bases. CDR3 length: 15 amino acids. V lost 5 bases, J lost 7 bases, and 12 bases stayed unmatched. Germline CDR1 is SGHTA and CDR2 is FQGTGA. CDR3 region: CASSPGVAGGNTQYF. The DNA of the CDR3 is TGTGCCAGCAGCCCCGGGGTAGCGGGCGGGAATACGCAGTATTTT.

The chain couples TRBV27 to TRBJ1-1, with 9 bases fitting TRBD1. Germline V CDR1 and CDR2: MNHEY, SMNVEV (reference sequence). J was trimmed by 5 bases and V by 11 bases; bases with no gene match: 9. The CDR3 contains 13 residues. The CDR3 loop reads CASLGTGRTEAFF. The CDR3 DNA is TGTGCCTCCCTCGGGACAGGGCGAACTGAAGCTTTCTTT.

This clone was found once. This rearrangement joins TRBV10-3 to TRBJ2-2; D possibly corresponds to TRBD1 (6 bases). Per the germline V gene, CDR1 is ENHRY and CDR2 is SYGVKD. The CDR3 extends over 12 amino acids. Deletions cut 10 bases from V and 5 bases from J, with 11 bases between. CDR3 sequence reads: CATNTGTGELFF. The CDR3 coding sequence is TGTGCCACTAATACAGGGACCGGGGAGCTGTTTTTT.

The chain combines TRBV28 with TRBJ2-3, with D perhaps assigned TRBD1 or TRBD2 (5 bases each). V lost 6 bases and J lost 15, with 19 bases in between. The CDR3 covers 12 residues. Germline V CDR1 and CDR2: MDHEN, SYDVKM. CDR3 coding DNA: TGTGCCAGCAGAGCCCCGGGACGACGTCGATATTTT. Translated: CASRAPGRRRYF.